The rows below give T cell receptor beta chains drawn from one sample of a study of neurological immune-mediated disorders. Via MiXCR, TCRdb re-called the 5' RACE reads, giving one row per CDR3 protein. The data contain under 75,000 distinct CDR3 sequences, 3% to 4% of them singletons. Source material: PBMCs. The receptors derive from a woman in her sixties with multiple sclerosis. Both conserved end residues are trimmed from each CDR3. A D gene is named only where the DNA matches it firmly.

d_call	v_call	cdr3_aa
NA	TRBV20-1	SAYITPGELF
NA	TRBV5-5	ASSFSGGPNTGELF
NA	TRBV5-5	ASSTTAYNEKLF
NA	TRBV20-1	SARVRGWAETQY
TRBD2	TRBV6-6	ASSSSGGYEQF
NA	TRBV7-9	ASSLVSQGIEQF
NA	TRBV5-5	ASSLQRNTEAF
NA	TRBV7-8	ASSQSGGRPNSYEQY
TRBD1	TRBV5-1	ASRDGTADYGYT
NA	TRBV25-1	ASSEFSGYGYT
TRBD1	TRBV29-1	SGSGQIADTQY
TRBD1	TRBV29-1	SVEQGASKQY
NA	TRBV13	ASSLRPYNEQF